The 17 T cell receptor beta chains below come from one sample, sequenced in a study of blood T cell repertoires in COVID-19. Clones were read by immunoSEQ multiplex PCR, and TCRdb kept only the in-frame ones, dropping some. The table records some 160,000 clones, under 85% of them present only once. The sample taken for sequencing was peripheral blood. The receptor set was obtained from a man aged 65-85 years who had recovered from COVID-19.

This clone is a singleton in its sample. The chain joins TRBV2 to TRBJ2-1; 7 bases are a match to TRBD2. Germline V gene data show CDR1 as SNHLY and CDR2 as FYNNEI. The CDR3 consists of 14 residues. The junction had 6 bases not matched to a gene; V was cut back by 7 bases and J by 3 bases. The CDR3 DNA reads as TGTGCCAGCAAGGGCGGGAGTTTCTACAATGAGCAGTTCTTC. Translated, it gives CASKGGSFYNEQFF.

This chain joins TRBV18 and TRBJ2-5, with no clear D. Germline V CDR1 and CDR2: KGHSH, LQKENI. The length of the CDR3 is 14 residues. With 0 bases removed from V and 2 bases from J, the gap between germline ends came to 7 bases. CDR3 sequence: CASSPPGTQETQYF. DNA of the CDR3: TGTGCCAGCTCACCACCGGGCACTCAAGAGACCCAGTACTTC. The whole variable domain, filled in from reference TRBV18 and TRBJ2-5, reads NAGVMQNPRHLVRRRGQEARLRCSPMKGHSHVYWYRQLPEEGLKFMVYLQKENIIDESGMPKERFSAEFPKEGPSILRIQQVVRGDSAAYFCASSPPGTQETQYFGPGTRLLVL.

The CDR3 sequence: CASSPRTGLDYGYTF. The CDR3 DNA sequence: TGTGCCAGCAGCCCCAGGACAGGTTTGGACTATGGCTACACCTTC. This sequence joins TRBV7-6 and TRBJ1-2, with TRBD1 identical over 7 bases. Trimming removed 5 bases from V and 3 bases from J; junction bases left unmatched: 9. Per the germline V gene, CDR1 is SGHVS and CDR2 is FNYEAQ. This CDR3 region has 15 residues.

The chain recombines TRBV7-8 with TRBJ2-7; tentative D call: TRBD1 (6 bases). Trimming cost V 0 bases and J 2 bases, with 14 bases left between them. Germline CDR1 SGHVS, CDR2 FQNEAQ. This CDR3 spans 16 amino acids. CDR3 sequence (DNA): TGTGCCAGCAGCTTAGCGTCGATGGCAGGGGCCTACGAGCAGTACTTC. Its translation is CASSLASMAGAYEQYF. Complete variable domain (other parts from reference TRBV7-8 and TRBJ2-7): GAGVSQSPRYKVAKRGQDVALRCDPISGHVSLFWYQQALGQGPEFLTYFQNEAQLDKSGLPSDRFFAERPEGSVSTLKIQRTQQEDSAVYLCASSLASMAGAYEQYFGPGTRLTVT.

CDR3: CASSLTTGEKLFF. The CDR3 DNA sequence: TGTGCCAGCAGCTTGACCACAGGTGAAAAACTGTTTTTT. The genes are TRBV11-2 and TRBJ1-4; a weak D match, TRBD1 (5 bases). The CDR3 is 13 amino acids. V lost 3 bases and J lost 7, with 9 bases in between. Germline CDR1 SGHAT, CDR2 FQNNGV.

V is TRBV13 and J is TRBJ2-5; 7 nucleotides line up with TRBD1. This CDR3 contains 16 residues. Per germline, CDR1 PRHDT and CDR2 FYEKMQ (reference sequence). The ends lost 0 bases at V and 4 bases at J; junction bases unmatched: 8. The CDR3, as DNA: TGTGCCAGCAGCTTAGGCCTCAAGGCAGGGGGAGAGACCCAGTACTTC. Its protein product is CASSLGLKAGGETQYF.

CDR3 sequence: CASRLGQGARGYTF. The DNA of the CDR3 is TGTGCCAGCAGGCTGGGACAGGGGGCGCGGGGCTACACCTTC. The chain employs TRBV6-5 and TRBJ1-2; 12 bases line up with TRBD1. V shed 6 bases and J 8 bases; nucleotides not matched to a gene: 7. Germline V gene lookup returns CDR1 MNHEY and CDR2 SVGAGI. The CDR3 has 14 amino acids.

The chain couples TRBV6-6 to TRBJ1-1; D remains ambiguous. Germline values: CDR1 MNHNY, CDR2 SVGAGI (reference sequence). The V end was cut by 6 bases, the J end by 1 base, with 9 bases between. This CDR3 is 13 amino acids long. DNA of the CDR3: TGTGCCAGCAGCCATGACACGAACACTGAAGCTTTCTTT. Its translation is CASSHDTNTEAFF.

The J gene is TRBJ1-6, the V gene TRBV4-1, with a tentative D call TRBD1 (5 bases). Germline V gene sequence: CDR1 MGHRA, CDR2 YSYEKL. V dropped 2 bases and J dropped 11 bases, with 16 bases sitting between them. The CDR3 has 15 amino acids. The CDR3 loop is CASSQQEGLRAPLHF. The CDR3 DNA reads TGCGCCAGCAGCCAACAGGAGGGGTTACGGGCACCCCTCCACTTT.

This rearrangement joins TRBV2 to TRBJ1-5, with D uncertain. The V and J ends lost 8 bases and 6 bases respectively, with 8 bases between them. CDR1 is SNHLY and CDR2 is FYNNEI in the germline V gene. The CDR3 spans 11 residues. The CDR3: CASGYSQPQHF. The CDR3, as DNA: TGTGCCAGCGGCTACAGTCAGCCCCAGCATTTT.

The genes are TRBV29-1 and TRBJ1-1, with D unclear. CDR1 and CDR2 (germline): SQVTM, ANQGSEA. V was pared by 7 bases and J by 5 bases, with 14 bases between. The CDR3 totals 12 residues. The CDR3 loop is CSAGAGRTEAFF. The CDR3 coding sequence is TGCAGCGCGGGAGCGGGGAGAACTGAAGCTTTCTTT.

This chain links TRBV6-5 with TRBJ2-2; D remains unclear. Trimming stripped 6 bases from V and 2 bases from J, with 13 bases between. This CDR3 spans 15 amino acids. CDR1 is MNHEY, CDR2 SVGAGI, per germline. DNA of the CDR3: TGTGCCAGCAGCATGACAACCACCAACACCGGGGAGCTGTTTTTT. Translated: CASSMTTTNTGELFF.

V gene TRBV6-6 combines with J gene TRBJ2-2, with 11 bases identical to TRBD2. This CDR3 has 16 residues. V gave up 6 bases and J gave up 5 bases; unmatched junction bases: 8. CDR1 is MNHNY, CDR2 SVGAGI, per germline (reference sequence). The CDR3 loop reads CASRPITSGRTGELFF. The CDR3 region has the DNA TGTGCCAGCAGGCCGATTACTAGCGGGAGAACCGGGGAGCTGTTTTTT.

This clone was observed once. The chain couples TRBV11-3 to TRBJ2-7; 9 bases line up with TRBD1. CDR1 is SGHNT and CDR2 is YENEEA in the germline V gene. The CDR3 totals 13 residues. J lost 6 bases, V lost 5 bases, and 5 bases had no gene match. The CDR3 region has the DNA TGTGCCAGCAGCCGGGACAGGGTATCCGAGCAGTACTTC. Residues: CASSRDRVSEQYF.

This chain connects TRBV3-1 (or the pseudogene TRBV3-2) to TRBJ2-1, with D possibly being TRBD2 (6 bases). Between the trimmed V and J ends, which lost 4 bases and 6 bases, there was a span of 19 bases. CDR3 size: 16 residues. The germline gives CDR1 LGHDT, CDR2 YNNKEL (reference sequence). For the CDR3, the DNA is TGTGCCAGCAGCCCCCGGGGTGGCGGAGGGGTCAATGAGCAGTTCTTC. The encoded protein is CASSPRGGGGVNEQFF.

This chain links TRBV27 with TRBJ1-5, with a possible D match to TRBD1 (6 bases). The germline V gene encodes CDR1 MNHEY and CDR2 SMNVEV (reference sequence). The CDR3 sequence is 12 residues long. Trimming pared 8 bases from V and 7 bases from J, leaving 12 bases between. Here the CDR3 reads CASGYRDQPQHF. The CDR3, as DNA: TGTGCCAGCGGATACAGGGACCAGCCCCAGCATTTT.

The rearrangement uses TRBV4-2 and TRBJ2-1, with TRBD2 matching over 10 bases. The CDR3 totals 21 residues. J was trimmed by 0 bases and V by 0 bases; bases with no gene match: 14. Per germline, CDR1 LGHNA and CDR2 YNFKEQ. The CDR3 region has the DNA TGTGCCAGCAGCCAAGATCTTGTGGCTAGCGGGAGTCGTAGCTCCTACAATGAGCAGTTCTTC. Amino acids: CASSQDLVASGSRSSYNEQFF.